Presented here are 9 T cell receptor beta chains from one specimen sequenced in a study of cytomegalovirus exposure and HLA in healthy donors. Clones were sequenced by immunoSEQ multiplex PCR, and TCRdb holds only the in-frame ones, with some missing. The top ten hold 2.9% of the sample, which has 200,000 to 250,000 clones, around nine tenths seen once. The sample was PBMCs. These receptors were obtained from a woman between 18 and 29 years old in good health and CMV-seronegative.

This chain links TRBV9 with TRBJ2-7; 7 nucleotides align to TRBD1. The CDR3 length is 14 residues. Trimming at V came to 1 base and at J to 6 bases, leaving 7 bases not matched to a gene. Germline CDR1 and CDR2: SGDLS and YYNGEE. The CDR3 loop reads CASSVRYRGAEQYF. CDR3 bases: TGTGCCAGCAGCGTACGGTACAGGGGCGCCGAGCAGTACTTC.

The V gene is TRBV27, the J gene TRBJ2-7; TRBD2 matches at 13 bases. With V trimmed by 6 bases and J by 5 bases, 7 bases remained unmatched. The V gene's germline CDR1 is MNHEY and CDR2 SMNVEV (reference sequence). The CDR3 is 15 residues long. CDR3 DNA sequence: TGTGCCAGCAGACTTGGACTAGCGGGAGCAGACGAGCAGTACTTC. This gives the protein CASRLGLAGADEQYF.

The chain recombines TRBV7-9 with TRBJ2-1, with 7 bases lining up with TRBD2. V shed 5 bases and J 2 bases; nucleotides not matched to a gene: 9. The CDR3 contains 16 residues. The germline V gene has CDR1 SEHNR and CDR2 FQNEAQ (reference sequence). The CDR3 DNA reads TGTGCCAGCAGCCCTGGGGCTAGCGGCCCCTACAATGAGCAGTTCTTC. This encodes CASSPGASGPYNEQFF.

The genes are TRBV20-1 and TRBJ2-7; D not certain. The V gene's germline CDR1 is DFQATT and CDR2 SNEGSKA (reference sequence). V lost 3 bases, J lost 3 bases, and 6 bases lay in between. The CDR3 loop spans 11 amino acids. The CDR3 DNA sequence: TGCAGTGCTAGGGAGCACTACGAGCAGTACTTC. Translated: CSAREHYEQYF.

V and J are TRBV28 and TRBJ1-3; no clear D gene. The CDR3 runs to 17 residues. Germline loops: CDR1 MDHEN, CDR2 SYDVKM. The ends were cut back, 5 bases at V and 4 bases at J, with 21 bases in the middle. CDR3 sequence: CASSRVATGIRGNTIYF. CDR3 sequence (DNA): TGTGCCAGCAGTCGGGTGGCAACGGGAATTCGAGGAAACACCATATATTTT.

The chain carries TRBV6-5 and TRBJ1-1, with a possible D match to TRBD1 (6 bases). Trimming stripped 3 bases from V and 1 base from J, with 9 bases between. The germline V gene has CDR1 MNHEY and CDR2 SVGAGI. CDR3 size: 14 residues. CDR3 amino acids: CASSYQGQNTEAFF. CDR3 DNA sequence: TGTGCCAGCAGTTATCAGGGACAGAACACTGAAGCTTTCTTT.

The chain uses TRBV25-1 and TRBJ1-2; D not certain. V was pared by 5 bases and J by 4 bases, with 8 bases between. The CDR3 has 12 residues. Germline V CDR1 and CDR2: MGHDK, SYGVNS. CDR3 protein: CASSSEIYGYTF. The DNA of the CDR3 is TGTGCCAGCAGTTCCGAGATCTATGGCTACACCTTC.

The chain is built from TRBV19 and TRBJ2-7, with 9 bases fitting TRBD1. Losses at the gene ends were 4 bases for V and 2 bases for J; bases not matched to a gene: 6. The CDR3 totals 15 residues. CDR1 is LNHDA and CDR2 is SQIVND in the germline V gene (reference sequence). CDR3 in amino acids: CASSNTGTGPYEQYF. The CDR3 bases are TGTGCCAGTAGTAACACCGGGACAGGGCCCTACGAGCAGTACTTC.

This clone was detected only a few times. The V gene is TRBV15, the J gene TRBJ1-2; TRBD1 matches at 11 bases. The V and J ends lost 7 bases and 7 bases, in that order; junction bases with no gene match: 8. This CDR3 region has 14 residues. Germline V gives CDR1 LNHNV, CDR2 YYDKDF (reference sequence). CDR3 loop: CATTGQGADIGYTF. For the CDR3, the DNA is TGTGCCACCACAGGACAGGGGGCGGATATTGGCTACACCTTC.